The clone carrying this T cell receptor beta chain was recorded many times. This sample stems from a study of cytomegalovirus exposure and HLA in healthy donors. PCR amplification relied on 60 Vbeta primers (plus 13 Jbeta primers). The repertoire was sequenced with immunoSEQ multiplex PCR; TCRdb's copy has only in-frame clones and lacks some. The data hold 130,000 to 150,000 clones, with 75% to 90% observed a single time. The specimen sequenced was PBMCs. The sequence came from a woman in her 30s in good health and CMV-seronegative.

CDR3: CASSQDRQGLVSSPLHF. The CDR3 DNA follows: TGTGCCAGCAGTCAAGACCGTCAGGGGCTGGTTAGTTCACCCCTCCACTTT. The chain links TRBV6-1 to TRBJ1-6; a weak D match, TRBD1 (6 bases). Germline V CDR1 and CDR2: MNHNS, SASEGT. CDR3 length: 17 residues. V was shortened by 5 bases and J by 9 bases, with 23 bases between the two germline ends.